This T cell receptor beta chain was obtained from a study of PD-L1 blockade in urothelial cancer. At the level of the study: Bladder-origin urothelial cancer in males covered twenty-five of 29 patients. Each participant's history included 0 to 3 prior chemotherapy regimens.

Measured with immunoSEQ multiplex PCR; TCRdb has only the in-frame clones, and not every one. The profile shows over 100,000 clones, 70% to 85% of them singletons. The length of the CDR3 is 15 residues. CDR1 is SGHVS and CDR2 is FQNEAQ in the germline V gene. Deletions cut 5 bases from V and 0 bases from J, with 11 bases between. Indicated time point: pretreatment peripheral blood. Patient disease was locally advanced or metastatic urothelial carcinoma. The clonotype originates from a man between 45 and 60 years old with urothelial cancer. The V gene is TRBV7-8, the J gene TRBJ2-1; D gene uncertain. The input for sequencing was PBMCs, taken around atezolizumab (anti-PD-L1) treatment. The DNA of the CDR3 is TGTGCCAGCAGCGCCTACTTTAGCTCCTACAATGAGCAGTTCTTC. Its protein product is CASSAYFSSYNEQFF.